This T cell receptor beta chain was found in a study of response to subunit inactivated influenza vaccine. Broader study findings: With each seasonal influenza vaccination, the authors suggested, few new T cells are recruited.

TCRdb re-called the RT-PCR reads through MiXCR, storing one row per CDR3 protein. The data show 500,000 or so distinct CDR3 sequences, about 15% seen once. V shed 2 bases, J shed 0 bases, and the junction held 6 bases outside the gene matches. The germline CDR1 and CDR2 sequences are ENHRY and SYGVKD. The CDR3 spans 16 residues. In the case of this clonotype: Its antigen remains unknown.

This receptor was taken from a man between 45 and 75 years old who received an inactivated influenza vaccine. The chain carries TRBV10-3 and TRBJ1-1; 7 nucleotides match TRBD1. The sequenced sample was CD4+ T cells sorted from PBMCs, obtained less than 30 months after vaccination. CDR3 coding DNA: TGTGCCATCAGTGAGGGAACAGGGGCCATGAACACTGAAGCTTTCTTT. Protein product: CAISEGTGAMNTEAFF.